The 26 T cell receptor beta chains listed next were all sequenced from one sample in a study of post-analysis software for immune sequencing data. cDNA libraries of TCR beta carried unique molecular identifiers. A single record per CDR3 protein comes from TCRdb applying MiXCR to the PCR reads. The profile covers about 160,000 distinct CDR3 sequences, with under 40% appearing a single time and around 30% taken by the ten largest. The sample here was blood, taken after autologous hematopoietic stem cell transplantation. These receptors originate from a girl aged 10-17 years with multiple sclerosis.

This clonotype was observed a handful of times. The chain is built from TRBV12-3 or TRBV12-4 and TRBJ2-3, with 8 positions matching TRBD2. There are 15 residues in the CDR3. The J segment lost 0 bases and the V segment lost 6 bases, leaving 5 bases of the junction unmatched. CDR3 in amino acids: CASRSGRVSTDTQYF. The CDR3 nucleotides read TGTGCCAGCAGAAGCGGGAGAGTTAGCACAGATACGCAGTATTTT.

This clonotype has more than one count but fewer than ten. V gene TRBV28 combines with J gene TRBJ2-7; 8 nucleotides match TRBD1. The germline V gene has CDR1 MDHEN and CDR2 SYDVKM. V lost 5 bases and J lost 0; bases outside the gene matches: 3. The CDR3 extends over 14 amino acids. CDR3 in DNA: TGTGCCAGCAGTCCGGGACAGGTCTCCTACGAGCAGTACTTC. It translates to CASSPGQVSYEQYF. The full variable domain, with the rest looked up from reference TRBV28 and TRBJ2-7, is DVKVTQSSRYLVKRTGEKVFLECVQDMDHENMFWYRQDPGLGLRLIYFSYDVKMKEKGDIPEGYSVSREKKERFSLILESASTNQTSMYLCASSPGQVSYEQYFGPGTRLTVT.

This clonotype showed up just a few times. The V call is TRBV6-5, the J call TRBJ1-4; D uncertain. Germline CDR1 is MNHEY and CDR2 is SVGAGI. V lost 0 bases and J lost 8, with 10 bases in between. This CDR3 comprises 14 residues. The CDR3 is CASSYSNFPEKLFF. CDR3 DNA: TGTGCCAGCAGTTACTCGAATTTTCCGGAAAAACTGTTTTTT.

V usage is TRBV25-1 and J usage is TRBJ2-5; TRBD1 might be the D (5 bases). The germline V and J ends were trimmed by 2 bases and 4 bases, with 11 bases remaining between them. The germline V gene encodes CDR1 MGHDK and CDR2 SYGVNS. The CDR3 spans 14 residues. CDR3 amino acids: CASSEGPGRETQYF. Here the CDR3 DNA reads TGTGCCAGCAGTGAAGGACCAGGGCGAGAGACCCAGTACTTC. Filled out from reference TRBV25-1 and TRBJ2-5, the complete variable domain reads EADIYQTPRYLVIGTGKKITLECSQTMGHDKMYWYQQDPGMELHLIHYSYGVNSTEKGDLSSESTVSRIRTEHFPLTLESARPSHTSQYLCASSEGPGRETQYFGPGTRLLVL.

This clonotype was found a few times. The genes are TRBV12-3 or TRBV12-4 and TRBJ2-7, with D perhaps matching TRBD2 (5 bases). CDR3 size: 14 residues. Deletions cut 6 bases from V and 4 bases from J, with 16 bases between. As DNA, the CDR3 is TGTGCCAGCAGCCCGGACTCCCTAGTGTACGAGCAGTACTTC. Encoded protein: CASSPDSLVYEQYF.

This clonotype was seen only a few times. This may stem from a read error, because a much larger clone lies one nucleotide away. The chain is built from TRBV6-1 and TRBJ1-2, with TRBD1 identical over 9 bases. The V and J ends lost 5 bases and 4 bases, in that order; junction bases with no gene match: 11. Looked up from germline, CDR1 is MNHNS and CDR2 is SASEGT. The CDR3 is 16 residues long. The CDR3 sequence: CASSRRQGVAVYGYTF. CDR3 nucleotides: TGTGCCAGCAGTAGAAGACAGGGGGTAGCGGTCTATGGCTACACCTTC.

Comments on this clonotype: A read error may be the cause here, since a much bigger clone is one base away. The chain carries TRBV12-3 or TRBV12-4 and TRBJ2-5; D perhaps matches TRBD2 (6 bases). This CDR3 has 13 residues. Trimming took off 3 bases at V and 11 bases at J, with 16 bases between the two ends. In DNA form, the CDR3 reads TGTGCCAGCAGTTTGAATCTAGCGAATGAGCAGTACTTC. Translated: CASSLNLANEQYF.

This clonotype was recorded a few times. The chain recombines TRBV9 with TRBJ1-6, with D unresolved. CDR3 size: 14 residues. Germline V gene sequence: CDR1 SGDLS, CDR2 YYNGEE. The germline V and J ends were trimmed by 0 bases and 8 bases, with 9 bases remaining between them. The CDR3 DNA follows: TGTGCCAGCAGCGTAGGTCAGGAATATTCACCCCTCCACTTT. It encodes CASSVGQEYSPLHF.

The chain employs TRBV6-5 and TRBJ2-7; D is possibly TRBD1 (5 bases). In germline, CDR1 is MNHEY, CDR2 SVGAGI. The CDR3 has 12 residues. V was trimmed by 6 bases and J by 9 bases, leaving 15 bases between them. The CDR3 coding sequence is TGTGCCAGCAGCCCGCAGGGTTTAGCGCAGTACTTC. The encoded protein is CASSPQGLAQYF.

Concerning this clonotype itself: A read error may be the cause here, since a much bigger clone is one base away. The V gene is TRBV28, the J gene TRBJ2-1, with no clear D. The CDR3 spans 13 residues. The V gene lost 6 bases and the J gene lost 6 bases, with 12 bases spanning the gap. Looked up from germline, CDR1 is MDHEN and CDR2 is SYDVKM. The CDR3, as DNA: TGTGCCAGCAGAAATGTAGTAAGCAATGAGCAGTTCTTC. It is translated as CASRNVVSNEQFF. Full variable domain (missing parts from reference TRBV28 and TRBJ2-1): DVKVTQSSRYLVKRTGEKVFLECVQDMDHENMFWYRQDPGLGLRLIYFSYDVKMKEKGDIPEGYSVSREKKERFSLILESASTNQTSMYLCASRNVVSNEQFFGPGTRLTVL.

The chain combines TRBV7-8 with TRBJ2-5; 10 positions agree with TRBD1. The CDR3 covers 16 residues. Germline values: CDR1 SGHVS, CDR2 FQNEAQ. The V and J ends lost 0 bases and 1 base, in that order; junction bases with no gene match: 2. CDR3 amino acids: CASSLAGTGAQETQYF. The CDR3, as DNA: TGTGCCAGCAGCTTAGCTGGGACAGGGGCCCAAGAGACCCAGTACTTC.

The rearrangement joins TRBV20-1 to TRBJ2-5; D unresolved. V lost 1 base and J lost 2, with 14 bases in between. In germline, CDR1 is DFQATT, CDR2 SNEGSKA (reference sequence). CDR3 length: 15 residues. The CDR3 loop is CSARGNGPKQETQYF. CDR3 in DNA: TGCAGTGCTAGAGGGAACGGACCGAAACAAGAGACCCAGTACTTC.

The chain combines TRBV24-1 with TRBJ2-3, with D maybe TRBD2 (5 bases). The V and J ends lost 5 bases and 0 bases respectively, with 14 bases between them. The germline CDR1 and CDR2 sequences are KGHDR and SFDVKD. The CDR3 totals 16 residues. CDR3 loop: CATSGKRGGSTDTQYF. In DNA form, the CDR3 reads TGTGCCACCAGTGGCAAACGGGGTGGGAGCACAGATACGCAGTATTTT.

The V gene is TRBV7-9, the J gene TRBJ1-5, with 9 bases fitting TRBD1. V was pared by 5 bases and J by 3 bases, with 11 bases of the junction left unmatched. Per germline, CDR1 SEHNR and CDR2 FQNEAQ (reference sequence). The CDR3 length is 17 residues. CDR3 sequence reads: CASSRETGTGINQPQHF. CDR3 in DNA: TGTGCCAGCAGCCGTGAAACCGGGACAGGGATCAATCAGCCCCAGCATTTT.

The CDR3 spells CASSSGGGGTKNIQYF. The CDR3 DNA follows: TGTGCCAGCAGCTCGGGGGGCGGGGGCACCAAAAACATTCAGTACTTC. This chain links TRBV5-6 with TRBJ2-4, with D tentatively TRBD2 (7 bases). The ends were cut back, 3 bases at V and 2 bases at J, with 15 bases in the middle. Germline V gives CDR1 SGHDT, CDR2 YYEEEE. The CDR3 is 16 amino acids.

This clonotype showed up just a few times. This chain uses TRBV20-1 with TRBJ1-5; D gene ambiguous. This CDR3 region has 14 residues. Germline CDR1 is DFQATT and CDR2 is SNEGSKA (reference sequence). Trimming took 1 base from V and 0 from J, leaving 7 bases between them. The CDR3 nucleotides are TGCAGTGCTAGAGTGACAAATAGCAATCAGCCCCAGCATTTT. Translated: CSARVTNSNQPQHF.

This clonotype was counted between two and nine times. The rearrangement joins TRBV2 to TRBJ2-6; D unresolved. Trimming shortened V by 4 bases and J by 0 bases, and 4 bases separated the two germline ends. Germline V gene sequence: CDR1 SNHLY, CDR2 FYNNEI. The CDR3 extends over 14 amino acids. For the CDR3, the DNA is TGTGCCAGCAGTGGAAACTCTGGGGCCAACGTCCTGACTTTC. As protein: CASSGNSGANVLTF.

This rearrangement joins TRBV20-1 to TRBJ2-3; 8 nucleotides match TRBD1. Germline V gives CDR1 DFQATT, CDR2 SNEGSKA (reference sequence). The length of the CDR3 is 15 residues. CDR3 region: CRLRQGPTSTDTQYF. The CDR3 nucleotides read TGCAGGCTACGACAGGGGCCCACTAGCACAGATACGCAGTATTTT.

This clonotype was found a few times. The chain combines TRBV12-3 or TRBV12-4 with TRBJ2-1, with TRBD2 matching 10 bases. With 5 bases clipped from V and 7 bases from J, the junction kept 11 bases outside the gene matches. The CDR3 is 16 amino acids. The CDR3 protein is CASSQREGLGGNEQFF. CDR3 DNA: TGTGCCAGCAGTCAGCGGGAGGGCCTGGGAGGGAATGAGCAGTTCTTC.

Points on this clonotype: A much bigger clone sits one base away, suggesting this may be a read error. V is TRBV20-1 and J is TRBJ2-7; 8 positions agree with TRBD1. V trimming: 1 base; J trimming: 5 bases; junction bases outside the gene matches: 10. CDR3 length: 15 residues. The germline V gene encodes CDR1 DFQATT and CDR2 SNEGSKA (reference sequence). In nucleotides, the CDR3 is TGCAGTGCTAGAGGAGCAGGGGGCAGGATTGACGAGCAGTACTTC. Its protein product is CSARGAGGRIDEQYF.

V gene TRBV6-5 combines with J gene TRBJ1-3; no clear D. The CDR3 runs to 14 residues. Trimming pared 0 bases from V and 0 bases from J, leaving 3 bases between. Per germline, CDR1 MNHEY and CDR2 SVGAGI. CDR3 in DNA: TGTGCCAGCAGTTACTCGAACTCTGGAAACACCATATATTTT. Its protein product is CASSYSNSGNTIYF.

The chain links TRBV12-3 or TRBV12-4 to TRBJ1-2; TRBD1 matches 11 bases. The CDR3 runs 16 residues. J lost 2 bases, V lost 4 bases, and 6 bases had no gene match. The chain's CDR3 is CASSSGQGVGNYGYTF. In nucleotides, the CDR3 is TGTGCCAGCAGTTCGGGACAGGGGGTTGGGAACTATGGCTACACCTTC.

This clonotype was counted between two and nine times. The gene calls are TRBV20-1 and TRBJ2-1, with D maybe TRBD1 (5 bases). Germline V CDR1 and CDR2: DFQATT, SNEGSKA (reference sequence). Trimming left V 4 bases short and J 0 bases short, with 13 bases between. CDR3 size: 15 residues. The CDR3 DNA reads as TGCAGTGCTACCCCCGGTGACAGCTCCTACAATGAGCAGTTCTTC. Amino acids: CSATPGDSSYNEQFF.

In DNA, the CDR3 is TGTGCCAGCAGTTTATCAAGGGGGGCCCAAGAGACCCAGTACTTC. It translates to CASSLSRGAQETQYF. The rearrangement links TRBV27 to TRBJ2-5; either TRBD1 or TRBD2 may supply D (6 bases each). The germline CDR1 and CDR2 sequences are MNHEY and SMNVEV (reference sequence). V lost 0 bases, J lost 1 base, and 9 bases lay in between. This CDR3 is built from 15 residues.

The chain carries TRBV29-1 and TRBJ1-1, with D maybe TRBD1 (5 bases). V lost 5 bases to trimming and J lost 8 bases, with 12 bases between them. CDR3 length equals 11 residues. The germline V gene has CDR1 SQVTM and CDR2 ANQGSEA. The CDR3: CSVRGAGEAFF. In DNA form, the CDR3 reads TGCAGCGTTAGGGGAGCTGGGGAAGCTTTCTTT.

The chain joins TRBV28 to TRBJ1-5; tentatively, D is TRBD1 (5 bases). V gave up 4 bases and J gave up 2 bases, with 9 bases separating them. This CDR3 is built from 14 residues. CDR1 MDHEN and CDR2 SYDVKM come from the germline V gene. In nucleotides, the CDR3 is TGTGCCAGCAGTTGCCGGGGGGGCAATCAGCCCCAGCATTTT. It is translated as CASSCRGGNQPQHF.